This T cell receptor (beta chain) was sequenced for a study of cytomegalovirus exposure and HLA in healthy donors. General study findings and limits: Confirmation in vitro established that a few CMV-associated chains were specific for CMV antigens. A list of 150 to 200 TCR beta chains associated with cytomegalovirus was given.

To note about this clone: Its antigen remains unknown.

The germline V gene encodes CDR1 SNHLY and CDR2 FYNNEI. The CDR3 contains 16 residues. Between the trimmed V and J ends, which lost 4 bases and 1 base, there was a span of 15 bases. Sequencing was performed with immunoSEQ multiplex PCR; in TCRdb, only in-frame clones are kept and a portion is missing. This repertoire shows over 200,000 clones, 70% to 90% found once; its top ten account for roughly 5.5%. The sample taken for sequencing was PBMCs. The receptor was isolated from a woman aged 18-29 years in good health and CMV-seronegative. The chain is built from TRBV2 and TRBJ2-3; a weak D match, TRBD1 (6 bases). DNA of the CDR3: TGTGCCAGCAGTGTCACGTGGGGGCGCCGCACAGATACGCAGTATTTT. Protein sequence: CASSVTWGRRTDTQYF.